This is a list of T cell receptor beta chains from one sample in a study of monozygotic twins with inflammatory bowel disease. TCRdb re-called the 5' RACE reads; one entry per CDR3 protein, DNA not given. Its clone listing holds about 450,000 distinct CDR3 sequences. Sequenced: blood. The receptors were sampled from a human donor with ulcerative colitis or Crohn's disease, or a healthy co-twin of an affected twin (not recorded which). The CDR3 runs from the conserved cysteine through the conserved F or W.

TRBJ1-2	12	TRBV7-2	CASSRVNYGYTF
TRBJ1-2	12	TRBV12-3/TRBV12-4	CASSGGGRGYTF
TRBJ2-2	16	TRBV7-2	CASSLVLAANTGELFF
TRBJ2-2	13	TRBV19	CASRATNTGELFF
TRBJ2-1	13	TRBV6-5	CASSPGPRNEQFF
TRBJ2-7	13	TRBV28	CASSWVAGYEQYF
TRBJ1-5	16	TRBV3-1	CASSQVSGRDDQPQHF
TRBJ1-5	16	TRBV7-2	CASSSFREGSGQPQHF
TRBJ1-6	16	TRBV4-2	CASSLRQGAPYPPLHF
TRBJ1-1	14	TRBV19	CASSIMGAAPEAFF
TRBJ2-7	11	TRBV29-1	CSVRRAYEQYF
TRBJ2-1	17	TRBV4-1	CASSQGLAGKPTDEQFF
TRBJ2-1	15	TRBV5-4	CASARDAGGFDEQFF
TRBJ1-2	13	TRBV12-3/TRBV12-4	CASSRGGRGGYTF
TRBJ2-5	12	TRBV20-1	CSARMHQETQYF
TRBJ2-2	16	TRBV24-1	CATSDSTSGSAWELFF
TRBJ2-1	15	TRBV5-1	CASSLQGRSYNEQFF
TRBJ2-7	15	TRBV4-3	CASSHTGLGVREQYF
TRBJ2-3	14	TRBV24-1	CATSDREGPDTQYF
TRBJ1-2	13	TRBV30	CAWSRGPNYGYTF
TRBJ1-2	12	TRBV20-1	CSATLTNYGYTF
TRBJ2-2	14	TRBV6-1	CAGRGSRNTGELFF
TRBJ2-2	14	TRBV19	CASSILGFAGELFF
TRBJ1-1	14	TRBV5-1	CASSYGNDRGAAFF